This entry concerns a single TCR beta chain. This specimen comes from a study of blood T cell repertoires in COVID-19. Germline CDR1 SGHNT, CDR2 YYREEE (reference sequence). The CDR3 contains 14 residues. V lost 2 bases, J lost 3 bases, and 8 bases lay in between. Study members were between roughly 18 and 89 years old and lived in over 20 US regions. Researchers sorted participants into cohorts using their self-reported clinical history. Original data processing: Nucleated cell number was recorded as an estimate derived from reference gene primer amplification. Libraries were prepared by immunoSEQ multiplex PCR; TCRdb keeps only in-frame clonotypes and omits some of them. D and trimming were read from the DNA, whereas the V and J calls and clone size are those reported in that table. The sample has 200,000 to 250,000 clones, more than 80% seen once.

This TCR derives from a man in his 60s who had recovered from COVID-19. V gene TRBV5-4 combines with J gene TRBJ2-2, with D possibly TRBD1 on 6 matching bases. Sequencing was carried out using PBMCs or T cells enriched from blood (not recorded which). DNA for the CDR3: TGTGCCAGCAGCTTTGAGGGGGACACCGGGGAGCTGTTTTTT. Protein: CASSFEGDTGELFF.